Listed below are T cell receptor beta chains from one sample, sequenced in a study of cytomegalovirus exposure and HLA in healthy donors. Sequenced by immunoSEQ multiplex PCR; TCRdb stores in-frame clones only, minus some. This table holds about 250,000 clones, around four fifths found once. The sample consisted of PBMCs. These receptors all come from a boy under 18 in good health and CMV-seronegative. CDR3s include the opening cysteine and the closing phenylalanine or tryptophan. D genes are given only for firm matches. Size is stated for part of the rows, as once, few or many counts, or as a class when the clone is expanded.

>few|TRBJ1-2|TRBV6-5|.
CASSYSSLNYGYTF
TGTGCCAGCAGTTACTCGTCCCTGAACTATGGCTACACCTTC
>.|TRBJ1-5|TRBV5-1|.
CASSFGGSNQPQHF
TGCGCCAGCAGCTTCGGGGGTAGCAATCAGCCCCAGCATTTT
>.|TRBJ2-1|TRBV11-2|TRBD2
CASSLRGTSIHEQFF
TGTGCCAGCAGCTTAAGAGGGACTAGTATCCATGAGCAGTTCTTC
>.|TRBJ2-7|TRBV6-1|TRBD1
CASTLGTGSYEQYF
TGTGCCAGCACACTTGGGACAGGGTCCTACGAGCAGTACTTC
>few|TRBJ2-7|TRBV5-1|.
CASSPPAQGESYEQYF
TGCGCCAGCAGCCCTCCCGCGCAGGGCGAATCCTACGAGCAGTACTTC
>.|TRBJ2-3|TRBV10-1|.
CASSNRATDTQYF
TGCGCCAGCAGTAACAGGGCCACAGATACGCAGTATTTT
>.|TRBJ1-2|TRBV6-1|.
CASSEGWYRAGLLGYTF
TGTGCCAGCAGTGAAGGCTGGTATAGGGCAGGGCTTCTGGGCTACACCTTC
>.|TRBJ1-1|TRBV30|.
CAWSVPGLYTEAFF
TGTGCCTGGAGTGTACCAGGGCTGTACACTGAAGCTTTCTTT
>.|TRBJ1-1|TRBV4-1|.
CASSQEASGNTEAFF
TGCGCCAGCAGCCAAGAGGCATCAGGGAACACTGAAGCTTTCTTT
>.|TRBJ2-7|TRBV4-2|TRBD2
CASSQGVAGAYEQYF
TGTGCCAGCAGCCAAGGGGTAGCGGGAGCCTACGAGCAGTACTTC
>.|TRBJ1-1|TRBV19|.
CASRRGGNTEAFF
TGTGCCAGTAGGAGGGGAGGGAACACTGAAGCTTTCTTT
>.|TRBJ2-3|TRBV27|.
CASSLQTLGPSTDTQYF
TGTGCCAGCAGTTTACAGACCCTGGGGCCTAGCACAGATACGCAGTATTTT
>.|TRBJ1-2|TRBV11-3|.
CATAGRYGYTF
TGTGCCACGGCAGGCCGCTATGGCTACACCTTC
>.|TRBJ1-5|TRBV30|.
CAWSVNALGTGFHF
TGTGCCTGGAGTGTCAACGCCCTAGGTACAGGGTTCCATTTT
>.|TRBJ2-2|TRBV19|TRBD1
CARPRDRDMDTGELFF
TGTGCCAGGCCCCGGGACAGGGATATGGACACCGGGGAGCTGTTTTTT
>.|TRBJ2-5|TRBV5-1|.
CASSLDRETQYF
TGCGCCAGCAGCTTGGACAGAGAGACCCAGTACTTC
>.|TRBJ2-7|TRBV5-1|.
CASSHGRGRHYEQYF
TGCGCCAGCAGCCACGGGCGGGGAAGACACTACGAGCAGTACTTC
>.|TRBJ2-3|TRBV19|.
CASSVIAGTDTQYF
TGTGCCAGTAGTGTCATAGCCGGCACAGATACGCAGTATTTT
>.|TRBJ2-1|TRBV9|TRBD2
CASRRASGRHSYNEQFF
TGTGCCAGCAGGAGAGCTAGCGGGAGGCACTCCTACAATGAGCAGTTCTTC
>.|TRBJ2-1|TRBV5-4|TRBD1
CASSFKIRDRGNEQFF
TGTGCCAGCAGCTTTAAAATCCGGGACAGGGGGAATGAGCAGTTCTTC